This T cell receptor (beta chain) was obtained from a study of blood T cell repertoires in COVID-19. The overall study: Sites across the United States, Italy and Spain contributed samples from acute and convalescent COVID-19.

Study members were between about 18 and 95 years old and lived in approximately 25 US regions. Recovered participants had two consecutive negative NP/OP PCR tests, healthcare professional clearance, or symptom resolution. This clone has only a few counts. Other DNA sequences in the same sample also yield this CDR3. Measured with immunoSEQ multiplex PCR; TCRdb has only the in-frame clones, and not every one. The sample holds hundreds of thousands of clones; approximately 90% are singletons and the top ten take 15% to 19%. Germline lookup yields CDR1 SGHVS and CDR2 FQNEAQ. With 5 bases removed from V and 4 bases from J, the gap between germline ends came to 6 bases. The CDR3 covers 11 residues.

This chain connects TRBV7-8 to TRBJ2-7; D is uncertain. The clonotype originates from a man younger than 35 who had recovered from COVID-19. Material for sequencing was PBMCs or T cells enriched from blood (not recorded which). CDR3 amino acids: CASSLRYEQYF. The CDR3 bases are TGTGCCAGCAGCCTTAGATACGAGCAGTACTTC.